These 32 T cell receptor beta chains came from one sample sequenced in a study of blood T cell repertoires in COVID-19. Libraries were prepared by immunoSEQ multiplex PCR; TCRdb keeps only in-frame clonotypes and omits some of them. This sample has approximately 150,000 clones; over 90% occur once, and the top ten carry less than 2%. The sequencing sample was made of peripheral blood. These receptors all stem from a woman in her sixties or seventies with COVID-19, enrolled during active disease.

This clone was detected a few times. The gene calls are TRBV6-2 or TRBV6-3 and TRBJ2-2; 7 bases are shared with TRBD2. J gave up 1 base and V 4 bases, and 3 bases lay outside the gene matches. The germline gives CDR1 MNHEY, CDR2 SVGEGT. The length of the CDR3 is 15 residues. The CDR3 DNA reads as TGTGCCAGCAGTTTTGAGCGGGGGAACACCGGGGAGCTGTTTTTT. Protein product: CASSFERGNTGELFF.

V is TRBV9 and J is TRBJ1-2; possibly TRBD1 for D (6 bases). V was clipped by 3 bases and J by 8 bases, with 14 bases between them. The CDR3 spans 13 residues. From germline, CDR1 is SGDLS and CDR2 YYNGEE. Here the CDR3 DNA reads TGTGCCAGCAGCGGTATAAGGGGGTTAGGCTACACCTTC. It translates to CASSGIRGLGYTF.

This rearrangement joins TRBV7-2 to TRBJ1-2, with D possibly matching TRBD1 (5 bases). The CDR3 loop spans 14 amino acids. Germline V gene sequence: CDR1 SGHTA, CDR2 FQGNSA. Trimming took 1 base from V and 4 from J, leaving 10 bases between them. The CDR3: CASSLDAGGYGYTF. Here the CDR3 DNA reads TGTGCCAGCAGCTTAGATGCGGGGGGCTATGGCTACACCTTC.

The gene calls are TRBV19 and TRBJ1-3; TRBD1 matches at 7 bases. Losses at the gene ends were 2 bases for V and 2 bases for J; bases not matched to a gene: 9. CDR1 and CDR2 (germline): LNHDA, SQIVND (reference sequence). This CDR3 is built from 17 residues. CDR3 in amino acids: CASSISAGQSPGNTIYF. CDR3 DNA sequence: TGTGCCAGTAGTATATCCGCGGGACAGTCGCCTGGAAACACCATATATTTT.

V gene TRBV30 combines with J gene TRBJ1-5; 11 positions match TRBD1. With 6 bases clipped from V and 7 bases from J, the junction kept 17 bases outside the gene matches. Per the germline V gene, CDR1 is GTSNPN and CDR2 is SVGIG (reference sequence). The CDR3 runs 17 residues. The CDR3 spells CACRTGGDYPRKQPQHF. The CDR3 nucleotides are TGTGCCTGTCGGACAGGGGGCGACTACCCCAGGAAGCAGCCCCAGCATTTT.

The chain carries TRBV19 and TRBJ1-1; maybe TRBD1 (5 bases). In germline, CDR1 is LNHDA, CDR2 SQIVND (reference sequence). CDR3 length equals 14 residues. Trimming cost V 1 base and J 3 bases, with 9 bases left between them. The chain's CDR3 is CASSIGGWHTEAFF. In nucleotides, the CDR3 is TGTGCCAGTAGTATAGGGGGCTGGCACACTGAAGCTTTCTTT.

This chain connects TRBV5-1 to TRBJ1-2, with 7 positions matching TRBD1. The CDR3 consists of 15 residues. V lost 4 bases and J lost 6; bases outside the gene matches: 12. CDR1 SGHRS and CDR2 YFSETQ come from the germline V gene. The CDR3 sequence is CASSVGQNQGDGYTF. CDR3 DNA: TGCGCCAGCAGCGTGGGACAGAACCAGGGGGATGGCTACACCTTC.

J is TRBJ1-1 and V is TRBV7-9, with TRBD1 matching 7 bases. Germline V gives CDR1 SEHNR, CDR2 FQNEAQ (reference sequence). V was clipped by 6 bases and J by 11 bases; unmatched bases: 9. The CDR3 covers 12 residues. The CDR3: CASSRQGYRAFF. The CDR3 bases are TGTGCCAGCAGTAGACAGGGTTATCGGGCTTTCTTT.

The chain joins TRBV9 to TRBJ2-7; D perhaps matches TRBD1 (6 bases). CDR3 length: 15 residues. Trimming pared 0 bases from V and 0 bases from J, leaving 10 bases between. Germline V gene sequence: CDR1 SGDLS, CDR2 YYNGEE. The CDR3 sequence: CASSVGQANSYEQYF. CDR3 nucleotides: TGTGCCAGCAGCGTAGGACAGGCCAACTCCTACGAGCAGTACTTC.

This chain uses TRBV9 with TRBJ1-5; a weak D match, TRBD1 (6 bases). Trimming cost V 4 bases and J 3 bases, with 8 bases left between them. The CDR3 contains 13 residues. Looked up from germline, CDR1 is SGDLS and CDR2 is YYNGEE. The CDR3 DNA sequence: TGTGCCAGCAGCCCAGGGGACAATCAGCCCCAGCATTTT. Protein product: CASSPGDNQPQHF.

The genes are TRBV25-1 and TRBJ1-2; 7 nucleotides align to TRBD1. CDR1 and CDR2 (germline): MGHDK, SYGVNS. This CDR3 comprises 16 residues. V trimming: 8 bases; J trimming: 7 bases; junction bases outside the gene matches: 19. Here the CDR3 DNA reads TGTGCCAGCCGGGAAACAGGGACAGCCGGGAAGAGTGGCTACACCTTC. Translating it yields CASRETGTAGKSGYTF.

This clone was found once. The chain is built from TRBV10-3 and TRBJ2-5, with 8 bases that match TRBD2. This CDR3 is built from 13 residues. The V segment lost 8 bases and the J segment 5 bases; nucleotides outside the gene matches: 7. Germline values: CDR1 ENHRY, CDR2 SYGVKD. CDR3 DNA sequence: TGTGCCATCTCCACGGGGGGGGCGGAGACCCAGTACTTC. Protein sequence: CAISTGGAETQYF.

The chain joins TRBV5-1 to TRBJ1-4; no definite D call. The CDR3 runs to 17 residues. CDR1 and CDR2 from the germline V gene are SGHRS and YFSETQ. Between the trimmed V and J ends, which lost 0 bases and 7 bases, there was a span of 19 bases. The CDR3 DNA reads as TGCGCCAGCAGCTTGGGAGTTAACGAGGGTAATTTTGAAAAACTGTTTTTT. Translating gives CASSLGVNEGNFEKLFF. Complete variable domain (other parts from reference TRBV5-1 and TRBJ1-4): KAGVTQTPRYLIKTRGQQVTLSCSPISGHRSVSWYQQTPGQGLQFLFEYFSETQRNKGNFPGRFSGRQFSNSRSEMNVSTLELGDSALYLCASSLGVNEGNFEKLFFGSGTQLSVL.

The chain recombines TRBV29-1 with TRBJ1-2; no clear D gene. CDR3 length equals 13 residues. CDR1 and CDR2 from the germline V gene are SQVTM and ANQGSEA. Trimming removed 3 bases at V and 5 bases at J, with 13 bases between. Here the CDR3 reads CSVDLLGGYGYTF. The CDR3 DNA sequence: TGCAGCGTTGACCTACTCGGAGGGTATGGCTACACCTTC.

J is TRBJ2-2 and V is TRBV9; the match to TRBD2 covers 7 bases. The germline V gene has CDR1 SGDLS and CDR2 YYNGEE. V gave up 0 bases and J gave up 3 bases; unmatched junction bases: 11. The CDR3 runs to 18 residues. CDR3 sequence (DNA): TGTGCCAGCAGCGTAGGACTAGCTAGGCTCGGGGACACCGGGGAGCTGTTTTTT. Amino acid sequence: CASSVGLARLGDTGELFF.

The V gene is TRBV3-1 (or the pseudogene TRBV3-2), the J gene TRBJ1-2, with unresolved D. V was shortened by 3 bases and J by 0 bases, with 14 bases between the two germline ends. The CDR3 is 16 amino acids. The V gene's germline CDR1 is LGHDT and CDR2 YNNKEL (reference sequence). CDR3 DNA sequence: TGTGCCAGCAGCCAGGAAAGGAGGGTTGCTAACTATGGCTACACCTTC. Translation: CASSQERRVANYGYTF.

This rearrangement joins TRBV3-1 (or the pseudogene TRBV3-2) to TRBJ2-5; 15 positions match TRBD2. The CDR3 length is 15 residues. Germline V lookup: CDR1 LGHDT, CDR2 YNNKEL (reference sequence). Losses at the gene ends were 3 bases for V and 6 bases for J; bases not matched to a gene: 2. The CDR3: CASSQGLAGGQTQYF. In nucleotides, the CDR3 is TGTGCCAGCAGCCAGGGACTAGCGGGGGGCCAGACCCAGTACTTC.

This clone was seen only once. The genes are TRBV9 and TRBJ1-6; D unresolved. Trimming took off 0 bases at V and 0 bases at J, with 10 bases between the two ends. The CDR3 length is 17 residues. Germline V gene lookup returns CDR1 SGDLS and CDR2 YYNGEE. CDR3 DNA sequence: TGTGCCAGCAGCGTAGGACTGGAGAGCTCCTATAATTCACCCCTCCACTTT. Protein sequence: CASSVGLESSYNSPLHF.

V usage is TRBV7-9 and J usage is TRBJ1-2, with TRBD1 matching over 9 bases. The J segment lost 3 bases and the V segment lost 5 bases, leaving 10 bases of the junction unmatched. Looked up from germline, CDR1 is SEHNR and CDR2 is FQNEAQ (reference sequence). CDR3 size: 16 residues. In DNA, the CDR3 is TGTGCCAGCAGCCGCGGGACAGGGAGTCTCTACTATGGCTACACCTTC. Encoded protein: CASSRGTGSLYYGYTF.

With respect to this clone: Other DNA sequences from this sample encode an identical CDR3 as well. The chain joins TRBV29-1 to TRBJ1-5; D unclear. Trimming left V 4 bases short and J 3 bases short, with 10 bases between. The CDR3 has 13 residues. Germline V gene sequence: CDR1 SQVTM, CDR2 ANQGSEA. The CDR3 spells CSVARGVNQPQHF. In nucleotides, the CDR3 is TGCAGCGTTGCCCGCGGGGTCAATCAGCCCCAGCATTTT.

This chain links TRBV18 with TRBJ1-3; D possibly corresponds to TRBD1 (6 bases). CDR3 length: 16 amino acids. The germline V gene encodes CDR1 KGHSH and CDR2 LQKENI. Between the trimmed V and J ends, which lost 5 bases and 0 bases, there was a span of 14 bases. The CDR3: CASSADRFYSGNTIYF. CDR3 DNA: TGTGCCAGCTCAGCGGACAGATTCTACTCTGGAAACACCATATATTTT.

The gene calls are TRBV2 and TRBJ1-1; D gene unclear. Germline CDR1 is SNHLY and CDR2 is FYNNEI. The CDR3 loop spans 14 amino acids. Trimming took 6 bases from V and 0 from J, leaving 11 bases between them. CDR3 residues: CASRGRQMNTEAFF. In DNA, the CDR3 is TGTGCCAGCAGAGGGAGACAAATGAACACTGAAGCTTTCTTT.

This chain links TRBV5-1 with TRBJ1-3, with D possibly TRBD1 on 5 matching bases. CDR1 is SGHRS and CDR2 is YFSETQ in the germline V gene. V lost 5 bases, J lost 0 bases, and 9 bases lay in between. The CDR3 has 14 amino acids. CDR3 DNA sequence: TGCGCCAGCAGGTTCGACAGCTCTGGAAACACCATATATTTT. It yields the protein CASRFDSSGNTIYF. Variable domain in full (rest from reference TRBV5-1 and TRBJ1-3): KAGVTQTPRYLIKTRGQQVTLSCSPISGHRSVSWYQQTPGQGLQFLFEYFSETQRNKGNFPGRFSGRQFSNSRSEMNVSTLELGDSALYLCASRFDSSGNTIYFGEGSWLTVV.

This chain uses TRBV13 with TRBJ1-2; TRBD1 aligns across 8 bases. This CDR3 comprises 13 residues. Looked up from germline, CDR1 is PRHDT and CDR2 is FYEKMQ (reference sequence). The V gene end was trimmed by 0 bases and the J gene end by 14 bases; junction bases not matched to a gene: 8. CDR3 sequence reads: CASSLGGTGAPTF. In DNA form, the CDR3 reads TGTGCCAGCAGCTTAGGAGGGACAGGAGCCCCAACCTTC.

This clone has just a few counts. The chain employs TRBV20-1 and TRBJ1-5, with TRBD1 matching over 8 bases. Germline V gene data show CDR1 as DFQATT and CDR2 as SNEGSKA (reference sequence). Unmatched junction bases numbered 8, after V lost 3 bases and J lost 1 base. The CDR3 has 16 residues. The DNA of the CDR3 is TGCAGTGCTAGTACTTTCCGGGACAGGAGCAATCAGCCCCAGCATTTT. Amino acid sequence: CSASTFRDRSNQPQHF.

This clone appeared a single time. V gene TRBV4-1 combines with J gene TRBJ2-6, with 7 bases fitting TRBD2. The CDR3 consists of 20 residues. Germline CDR1 reads MGHRA; CDR2 reads YSYEKL. With V trimmed by 3 bases and J by 0 bases, 14 bases remained unmatched. The CDR3 sequence is CASSHPWGRVRSSGANVLTF. Written as DNA, the CDR3 is TGCGCCAGCAGCCACCCCTGGGGGAGGGTCCGGAGCTCTGGGGCCAACGTCCTGACTTTC.

The V gene is TRBV19, the J gene TRBJ1-5, with 8 bases identical to TRBD1. The V gene's germline CDR1 is LNHDA and CDR2 SQIVND (reference sequence). This CDR3 has 15 amino acids. Germline trimming cut 4 bases from V and 2 bases from J; bases unmatched to any gene: 4. The CDR3: CASSKDREGNQPQHF. The CDR3 DNA follows: TGTGCCAGTAGTAAGGACAGGGAGGGCAATCAGCCCCAGCATTTT.

J is TRBJ1-6 and V is TRBV9; possible D gene TRBD1, 5 bases. The CDR3 covers 16 residues. Trimming removed 3 bases from V and 6 bases from J, with 16 bases in between. Germline V gene lookup returns CDR1 SGDLS and CDR2 YYNGEE. The CDR3 coding sequence is TGTGCCAGCAGCGCTCAAGCAGACAGATCTAATTCACCCCTCCACTTT. Its protein product is CASSAQADRSNSPLHF.

The chain uses TRBV19 and TRBJ1-4, with 8 bases lining up with TRBD1. The CDR3 is 18 amino acids. The V gene end was trimmed by 8 bases and the J gene end by 8 bases; junction bases not matched to a gene: 22. Germline assignment: CDR1 LNHDA and CDR2 SQIVND (reference sequence). Here the CDR3 reads CASGSQGASVPGGEKLFF. CDR3 bases: TGTGCCAGTGGATCCCAGGGGGCTTCTGTTCCTGGCGGAGAAAAACTGTTTTTT.

The J gene is TRBJ2-5, the V gene TRBV6-6, with a tentative D call TRBD2 (5 bases). The ends were cut back, 2 bases at V and 3 bases at J, with 7 bases in the middle. From germline, CDR1 is MNHNY and CDR2 SVGAGI (reference sequence). This CDR3 spans 13 amino acids. The CDR3 loop reads CASSYTGKETQYF. The CDR3, as DNA: TGTGCCAGCAGTTACACGGGGAAAGAGACCCAGTACTTC.

This clone has just one count. The J gene is TRBJ1-2, the V gene TRBV3-1 (or the pseudogene TRBV3-2); 8 nucleotides match TRBD1. After removal of 4 bases from V and 6 bases from J, the junction contained 4 bases not matched to a gene. Germline CDR1 reads LGHDT; CDR2 reads YNNKEL (reference sequence). The CDR3 consists of 13 residues. In DNA, the CDR3 is TGTGCCAGCAGCCGGCTCAGGGGGCATGGCTACACCTTC. The encoded protein is CASSRLRGHGYTF.

The rearrangement joins TRBV5-1 to TRBJ2-3, with 10 bases identical to TRBD1. The CDR3 has 15 amino acids. Per the germline V gene, CDR1 is SGHRS and CDR2 is YFSETQ. Trimming cost V 4 bases and J 3 bases; bases outside gene matches: 5. CDR3 DNA: TGCGCCAGCAGCGACAGGGGGCCGGAGACAGATACGCAGTATTTT. It codes for CASSDRGPETDTQYF.